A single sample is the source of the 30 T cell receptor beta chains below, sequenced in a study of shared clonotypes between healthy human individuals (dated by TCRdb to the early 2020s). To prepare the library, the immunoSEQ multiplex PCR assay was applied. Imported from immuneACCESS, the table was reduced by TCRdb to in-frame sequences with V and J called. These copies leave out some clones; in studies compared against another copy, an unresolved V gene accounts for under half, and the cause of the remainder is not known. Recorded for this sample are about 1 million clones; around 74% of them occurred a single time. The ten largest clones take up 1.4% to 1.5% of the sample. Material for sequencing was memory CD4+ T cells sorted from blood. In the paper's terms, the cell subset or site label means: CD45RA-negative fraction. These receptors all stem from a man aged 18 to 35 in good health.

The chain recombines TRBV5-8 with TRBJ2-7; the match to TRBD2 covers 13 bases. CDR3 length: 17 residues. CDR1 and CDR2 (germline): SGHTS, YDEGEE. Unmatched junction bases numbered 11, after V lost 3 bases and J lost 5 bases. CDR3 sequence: CASSYGLAGVLFDEQYF. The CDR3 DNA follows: TGTGCCAGCAGCTACGGACTAGCGGGGGTTCTATTCGACGAGCAGTACTTC.

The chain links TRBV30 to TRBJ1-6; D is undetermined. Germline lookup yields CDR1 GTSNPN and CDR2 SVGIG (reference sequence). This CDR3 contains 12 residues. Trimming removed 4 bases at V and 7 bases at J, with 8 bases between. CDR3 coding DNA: TGTGCCTGGACTCACGGGAATTCACCCCTCCACTTT. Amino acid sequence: CAWTHGNSPLHF.

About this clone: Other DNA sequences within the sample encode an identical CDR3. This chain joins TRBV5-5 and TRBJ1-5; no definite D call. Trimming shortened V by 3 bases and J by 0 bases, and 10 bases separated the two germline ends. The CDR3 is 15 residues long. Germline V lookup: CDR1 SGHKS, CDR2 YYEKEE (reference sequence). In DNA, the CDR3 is TGTGCCAGCAGCTCTGGGCCACTTAGCAATCAGCCCCAGCATTTT. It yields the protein CASSSGPLSNQPQHF.

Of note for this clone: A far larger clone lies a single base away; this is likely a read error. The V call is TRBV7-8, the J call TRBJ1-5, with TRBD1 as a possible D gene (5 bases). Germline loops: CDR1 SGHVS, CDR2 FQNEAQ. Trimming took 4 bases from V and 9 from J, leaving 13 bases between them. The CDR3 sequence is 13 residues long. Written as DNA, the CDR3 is TGTGCCAGCAGCTCCCGGGGGGATCGGCCCCAGCATTTT. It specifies CASSSRGDRPQHF.

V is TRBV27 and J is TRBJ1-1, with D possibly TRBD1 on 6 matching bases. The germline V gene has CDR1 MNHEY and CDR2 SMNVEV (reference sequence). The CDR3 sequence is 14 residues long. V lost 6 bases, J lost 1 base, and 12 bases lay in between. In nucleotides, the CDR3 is TGTGCCAGCAGATTCTGGACAGCGAACACTGAAGCTTTCTTT. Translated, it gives CASRFWTANTEAFF.

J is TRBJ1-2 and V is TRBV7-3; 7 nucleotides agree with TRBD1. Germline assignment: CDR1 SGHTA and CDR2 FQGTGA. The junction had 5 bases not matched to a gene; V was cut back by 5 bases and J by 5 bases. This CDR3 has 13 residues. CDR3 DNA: TGTGCCAGCAGCCCCGGGACAGAGTATGGCTACACCTTC. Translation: CASSPGTEYGYTF.

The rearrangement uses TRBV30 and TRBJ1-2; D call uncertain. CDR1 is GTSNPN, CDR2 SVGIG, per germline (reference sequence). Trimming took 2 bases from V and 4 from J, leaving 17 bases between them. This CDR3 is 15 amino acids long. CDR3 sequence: CAWSLRVSDSYGYTF. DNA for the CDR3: TGTGCCTGGAGTCTACGGGTTTCCGACTCCTATGGCTACACCTTC. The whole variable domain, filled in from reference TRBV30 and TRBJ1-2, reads SQTIHQWPATLVQPVGSPLSLECTVEGTSNPNLYWYRQAAGRGLQLLFYSVGIGQISSEVPQNLSASRPQDRQFILSSKKLLLSDSGFYLCAWSLRVSDSYGYTFGSGTRLTVV.

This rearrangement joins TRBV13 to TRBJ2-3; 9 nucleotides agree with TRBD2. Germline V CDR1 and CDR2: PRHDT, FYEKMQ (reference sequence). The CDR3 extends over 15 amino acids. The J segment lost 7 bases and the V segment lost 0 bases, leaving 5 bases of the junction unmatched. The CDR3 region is CASSLGGLAIHTQYF. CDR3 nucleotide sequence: TGTGCCAGCAGCTTAGGGGGACTAGCTATTCATACGCAGTATTTT.

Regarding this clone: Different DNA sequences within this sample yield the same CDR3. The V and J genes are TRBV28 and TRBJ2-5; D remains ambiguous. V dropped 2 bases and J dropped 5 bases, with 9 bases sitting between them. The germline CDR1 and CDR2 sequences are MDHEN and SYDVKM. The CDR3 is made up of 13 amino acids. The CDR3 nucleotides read TGTGCCAGCAGTTTAAAAGCTCCGGAGACCCAGTACTTC. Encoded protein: CASSLKAPETQYF.

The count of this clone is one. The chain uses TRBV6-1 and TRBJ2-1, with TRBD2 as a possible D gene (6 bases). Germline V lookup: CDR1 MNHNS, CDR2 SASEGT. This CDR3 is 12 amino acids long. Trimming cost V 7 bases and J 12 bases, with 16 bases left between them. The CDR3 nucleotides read TGTGCCAGCAAGGCGGGGTCCCTGAGGCAGTTCTTC. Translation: CASKAGSLRQFF.

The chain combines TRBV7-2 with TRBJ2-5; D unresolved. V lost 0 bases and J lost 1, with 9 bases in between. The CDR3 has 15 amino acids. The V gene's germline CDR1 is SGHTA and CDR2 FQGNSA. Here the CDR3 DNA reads TGTGCCAGCAGCTTAGCGCTCGGCATCCAAGAGACCCAGTACTTC. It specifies CASSLALGIQETQYF.

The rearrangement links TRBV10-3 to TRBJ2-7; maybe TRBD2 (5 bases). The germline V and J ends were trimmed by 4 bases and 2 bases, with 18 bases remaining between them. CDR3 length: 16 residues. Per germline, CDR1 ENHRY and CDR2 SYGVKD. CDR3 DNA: TGTGCCATCAGTGGCCTCTACCGGGGTCCTGCCTACGAGCAGTACTTC. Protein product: CAISGLYRGPAYEQYF.

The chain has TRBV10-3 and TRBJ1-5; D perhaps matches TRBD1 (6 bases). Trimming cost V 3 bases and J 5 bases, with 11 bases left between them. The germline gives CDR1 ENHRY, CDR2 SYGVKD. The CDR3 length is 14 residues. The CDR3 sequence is CAISDGTGYQPQHF. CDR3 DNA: TGTGCCATCAGTGACGGTACAGGGTATCAGCCCCAGCATTTT.

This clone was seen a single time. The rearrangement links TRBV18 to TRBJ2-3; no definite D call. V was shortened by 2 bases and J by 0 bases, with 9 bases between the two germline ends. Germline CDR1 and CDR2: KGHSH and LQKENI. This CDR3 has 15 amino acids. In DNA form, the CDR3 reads TGTGCCAGCTCACCATCTTACGGTAGCACAGATACGCAGTATTTT. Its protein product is CASSPSYGSTDTQYF.

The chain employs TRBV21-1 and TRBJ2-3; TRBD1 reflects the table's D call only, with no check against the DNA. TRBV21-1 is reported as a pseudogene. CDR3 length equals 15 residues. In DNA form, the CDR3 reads TGTGCCAGCAGGTTCTGGGGGCCTAGCACAGATACGCAGTATTTT. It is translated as CASRFWGPSTDTQYF.

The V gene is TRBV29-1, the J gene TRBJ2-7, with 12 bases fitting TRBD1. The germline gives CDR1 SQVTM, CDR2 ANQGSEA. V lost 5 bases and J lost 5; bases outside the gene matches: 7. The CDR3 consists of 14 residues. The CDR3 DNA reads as TGCAGCGTTACATTAGGGACAGGGGGCAACGAGCAGTACTTC. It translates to CSVTLGTGGNEQYF.

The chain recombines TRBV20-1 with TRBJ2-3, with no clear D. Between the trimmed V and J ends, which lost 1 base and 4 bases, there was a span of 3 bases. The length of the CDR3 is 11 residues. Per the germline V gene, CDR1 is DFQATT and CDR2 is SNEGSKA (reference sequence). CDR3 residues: CSARGPDTQYF. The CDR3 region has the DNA TGCAGTGCTAGAGGACCAGATACGCAGTATTTT.

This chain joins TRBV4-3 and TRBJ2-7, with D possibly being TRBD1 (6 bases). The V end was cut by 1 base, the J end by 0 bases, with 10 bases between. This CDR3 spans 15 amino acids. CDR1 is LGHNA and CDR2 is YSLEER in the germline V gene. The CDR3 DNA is TGCGCCAGCAGCCAAGTAAGGGGGAGCTCCTACGAGCAGTACTTC. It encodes CASSQVRGSSYEQYF.

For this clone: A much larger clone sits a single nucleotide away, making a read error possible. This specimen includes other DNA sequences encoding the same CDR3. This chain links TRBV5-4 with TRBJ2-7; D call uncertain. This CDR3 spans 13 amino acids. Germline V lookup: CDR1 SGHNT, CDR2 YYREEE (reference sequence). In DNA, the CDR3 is TGTGCCAGCAGTTCCAGCCTAACCTACGAGCAATACTTC. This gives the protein CASSSSLTYEQYF.

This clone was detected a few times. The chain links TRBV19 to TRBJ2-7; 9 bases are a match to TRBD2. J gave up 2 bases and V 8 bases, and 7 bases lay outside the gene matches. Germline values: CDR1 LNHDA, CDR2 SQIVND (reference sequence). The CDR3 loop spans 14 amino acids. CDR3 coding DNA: TGTGCCAGTGTCAAGACTAGCGGAGCCTACGAGCAGTACTTC. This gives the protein CASVKTSGAYEQYF.

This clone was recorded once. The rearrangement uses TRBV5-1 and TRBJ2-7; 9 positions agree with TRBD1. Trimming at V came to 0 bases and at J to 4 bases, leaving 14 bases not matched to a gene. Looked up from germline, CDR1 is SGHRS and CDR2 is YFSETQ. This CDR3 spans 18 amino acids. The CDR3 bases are TGCGCCAGCAGCTTGGGACTTTCCGGGACAGGGATCGTGTACGAGCAGTACTTC. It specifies CASSLGLSGTGIVYEQYF.

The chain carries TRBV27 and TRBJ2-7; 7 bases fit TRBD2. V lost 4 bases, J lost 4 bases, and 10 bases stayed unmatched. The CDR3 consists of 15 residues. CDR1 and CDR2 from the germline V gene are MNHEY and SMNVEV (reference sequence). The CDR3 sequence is CASSSTGRELYEQYF. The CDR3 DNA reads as TGTGCCAGCAGTTCCACGGGGCGGGAGCTGTACGAGCAGTACTTC.

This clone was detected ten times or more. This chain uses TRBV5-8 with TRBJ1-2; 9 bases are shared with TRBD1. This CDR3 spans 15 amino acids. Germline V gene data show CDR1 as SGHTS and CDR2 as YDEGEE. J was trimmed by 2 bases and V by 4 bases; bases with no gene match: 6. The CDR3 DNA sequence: TGTGCCAGCAGCCCCGGGACAGGGAAGAACTATGGCTACACCTTC. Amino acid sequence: CASSPGTGKNYGYTF.

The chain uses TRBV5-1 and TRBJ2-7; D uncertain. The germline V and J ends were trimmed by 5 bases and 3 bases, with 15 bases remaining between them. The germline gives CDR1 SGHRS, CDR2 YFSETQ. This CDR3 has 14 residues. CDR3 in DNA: TGCGCCAGCAGACAAGGGATAACTTACTACGAGCAGTACTTC. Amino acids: CASRQGITYYEQYF.

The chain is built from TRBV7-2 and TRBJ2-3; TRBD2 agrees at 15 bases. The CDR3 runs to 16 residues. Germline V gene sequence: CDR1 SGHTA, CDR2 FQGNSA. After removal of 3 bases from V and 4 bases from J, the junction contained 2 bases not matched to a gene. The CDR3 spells CASSFGTSGRSDTQYF. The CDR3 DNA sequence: TGTGCCAGCAGCTTCGGGACTAGCGGGAGGTCAGATACGCAGTATTTT. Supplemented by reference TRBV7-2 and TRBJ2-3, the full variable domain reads GAGVSQSPSNKVTEKGKDVELRCDPISGHTALYWYRQSLGQGLEFLIYFQGNSAPDKSGLPSDRFSAERTGGSVSTLTIQRTQQEDSAVYLCASSFGTSGRSDTQYFGPGTRLTVL.

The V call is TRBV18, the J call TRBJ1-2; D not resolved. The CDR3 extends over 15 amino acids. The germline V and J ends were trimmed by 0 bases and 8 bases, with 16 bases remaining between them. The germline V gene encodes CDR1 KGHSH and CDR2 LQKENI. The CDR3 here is CASSPPERVRSGYTF. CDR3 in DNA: TGTGCCAGCTCACCACCGGAAAGGGTTCGTTCCGGCTACACCTTC.

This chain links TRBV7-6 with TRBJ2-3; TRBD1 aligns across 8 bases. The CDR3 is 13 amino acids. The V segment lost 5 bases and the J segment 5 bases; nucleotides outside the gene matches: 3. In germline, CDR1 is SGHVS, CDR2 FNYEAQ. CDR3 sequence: CASSLDRVDTQYF. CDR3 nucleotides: TGTGCCAGCAGCCTGGACAGGGTAGATACGCAGTATTTT. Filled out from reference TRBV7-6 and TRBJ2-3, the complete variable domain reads GAGVSQSPRYKVTKRGQDVALRCDPISGHVSLYWYRQALGQGPEFLTYFNYEAQQDKSGLPNDRFSAERPEGSISTLTIQRTEQRDSAMYRCASSLDRVDTQYFGPGTRLTVL.

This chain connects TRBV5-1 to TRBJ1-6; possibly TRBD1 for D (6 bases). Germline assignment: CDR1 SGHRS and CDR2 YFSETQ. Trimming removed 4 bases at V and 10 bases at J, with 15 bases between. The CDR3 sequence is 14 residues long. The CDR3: CASSGGQWESPLHF. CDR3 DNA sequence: TGCGCCAGCAGCGGTGGACAGTGGGAATCACCCCTCCACTTT.

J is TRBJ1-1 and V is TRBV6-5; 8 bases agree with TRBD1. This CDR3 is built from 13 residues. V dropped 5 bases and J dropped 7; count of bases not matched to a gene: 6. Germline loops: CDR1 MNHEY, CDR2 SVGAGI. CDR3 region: CASSRRQGFEAFF. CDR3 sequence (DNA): TGTGCCAGCAGTCGCCGACAGGGGTTTGAAGCTTTCTTT.

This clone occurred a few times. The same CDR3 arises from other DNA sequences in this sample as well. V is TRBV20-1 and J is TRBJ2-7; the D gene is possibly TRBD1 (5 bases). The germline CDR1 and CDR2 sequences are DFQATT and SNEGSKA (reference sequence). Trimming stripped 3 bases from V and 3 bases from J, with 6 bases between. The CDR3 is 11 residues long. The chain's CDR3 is CSASDSYEQYF. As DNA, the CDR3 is TGCAGTGCTAGCGACAGCTACGAGCAGTACTTC.